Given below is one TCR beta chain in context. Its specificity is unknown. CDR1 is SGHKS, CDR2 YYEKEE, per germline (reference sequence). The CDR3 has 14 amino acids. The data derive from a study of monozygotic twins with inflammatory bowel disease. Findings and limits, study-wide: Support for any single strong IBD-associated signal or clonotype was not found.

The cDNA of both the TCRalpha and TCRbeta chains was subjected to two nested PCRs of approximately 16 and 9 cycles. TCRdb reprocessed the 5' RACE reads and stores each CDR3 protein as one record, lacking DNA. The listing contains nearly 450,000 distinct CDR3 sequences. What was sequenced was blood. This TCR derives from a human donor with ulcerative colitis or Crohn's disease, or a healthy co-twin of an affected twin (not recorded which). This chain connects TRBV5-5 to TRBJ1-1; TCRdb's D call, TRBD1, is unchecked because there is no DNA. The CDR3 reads CASSLRQGQTEAFF.